This T cell receptor beta chain came from a study of CD8 T cells in Susac syndrome. Study findings and constraints: The study found that Susac CD8+ clonal expansion peaked in TEMRA cells and active patients.

About this clonotype: Its specificity is unknown.

V was cut by 5 bases and J by 4 bases, with 14 bases left in between. The V gene's germline CDR1 is SGHTA and CDR2 FQGNSA. The CDR3 runs 14 residues. The RNA, 0.5 to 1 ug, was put through reverse transcription using random hexamers. Using its own MiXCR run on the immunoSEQ multiplex PCR reads, TCRdb lists one record per CDR3 protein. This table has approximately 87,000 distinct CDR3 sequences, roughly 96% appearing once. The sequence derives from a human donor with Susac syndrome. The V call is TRBV7-2, the J call TRBJ1-1; tentative D call: TRBD1 (6 bases). Sequenced: CD8+ T cells from PBMCs. The DNA of the CDR3 is TGTGCCAGCAGCCTGAACAGGGTCGGCACTGAAGCTTTCTTT. It encodes CASSLNRVGTEAFF.